Sequencing of this T cell receptor beta chain was carried out in a study of cytomegalovirus exposure and HLA in healthy donors. In the study overall: Researchers found that about 84% of a few hundred genotyped donors fell within the Caucasian-associated ancestry cluster.

Trimming cost V 0 bases and J 2 bases, with 13 bases left between them. This CDR3 has 16 amino acids. Germline values: CDR1 SGHKS, CDR2 YYEKEE (reference sequence). Primers: 60 Vbeta forward and 13 Jbeta reverse. The assay was immunoSEQ multiplex PCR, and TCRdb's table has in-frame clones only and misses some. This repertoire includes about 160,000 clones. Sequenced: PBMCs. The chain carries TRBV5-5 and TRBJ2-3; tentatively, D is TRBD2 (6 bases). The receptor's source is a man aged 25 to 40 in good health and CMV-seronegative. Here the CDR3 reads CASSLVASAFTDTQYF. CDR3 coding DNA: TGTGCCAGCAGCTTGGTGGCTAGCGCATTCACAGATACGCAGTATTTT. Supplemented by reference TRBV5-5 and TRBJ2-3, the full variable domain reads DAGVTQSPTHLIKTRGQQVTLRCSPISGHKSVSWYQQVLGQGPQFIFQYYEKEERGRGNFPDRFSARQFPNYSSELNVNALLLGDSALYLCASSLVASAFTDTQYFGPGTRLTVL.